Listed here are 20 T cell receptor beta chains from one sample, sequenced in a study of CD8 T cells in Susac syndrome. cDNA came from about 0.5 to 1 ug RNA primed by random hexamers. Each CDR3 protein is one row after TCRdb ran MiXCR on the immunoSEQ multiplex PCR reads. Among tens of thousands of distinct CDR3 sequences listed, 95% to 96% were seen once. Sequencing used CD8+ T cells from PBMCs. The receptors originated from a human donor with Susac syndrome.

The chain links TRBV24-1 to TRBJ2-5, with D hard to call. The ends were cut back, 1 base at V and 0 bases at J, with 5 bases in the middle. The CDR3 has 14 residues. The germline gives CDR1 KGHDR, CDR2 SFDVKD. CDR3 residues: CATSDFADQETQYF. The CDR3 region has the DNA TGTGCCACCAGTGATTTCGCGGACCAAGAGACCCAGTACTTC.

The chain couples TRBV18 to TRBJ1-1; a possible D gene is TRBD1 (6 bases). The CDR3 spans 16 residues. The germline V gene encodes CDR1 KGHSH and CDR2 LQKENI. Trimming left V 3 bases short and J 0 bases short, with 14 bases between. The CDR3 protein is CASSPFSDSLNTEAFF. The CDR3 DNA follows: TGTGCCAGCTCACCTTTTTCGGACAGTTTGAACACTGAAGCTTTCTTT.

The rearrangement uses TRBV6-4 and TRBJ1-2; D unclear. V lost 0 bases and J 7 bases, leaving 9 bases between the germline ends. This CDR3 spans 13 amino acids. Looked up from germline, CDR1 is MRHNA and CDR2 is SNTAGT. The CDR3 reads CASSDSGGVGYTF. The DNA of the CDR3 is TGTGCCAGCAGTGACTCTGGAGGAGTTGGCTACACCTTC.

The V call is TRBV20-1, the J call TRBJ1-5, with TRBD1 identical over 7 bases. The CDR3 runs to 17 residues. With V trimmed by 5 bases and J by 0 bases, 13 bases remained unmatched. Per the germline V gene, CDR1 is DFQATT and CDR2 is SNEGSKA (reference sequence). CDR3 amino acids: CSAQSTGKGNSNQPQHF. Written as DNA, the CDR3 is TGCAGTGCTCAATCGACAGGGAAGGGGAATAGCAATCAGCCCCAGCATTTT.

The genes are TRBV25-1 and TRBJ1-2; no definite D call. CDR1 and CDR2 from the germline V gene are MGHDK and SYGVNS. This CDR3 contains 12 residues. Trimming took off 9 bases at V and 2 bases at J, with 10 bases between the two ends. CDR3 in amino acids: CASSKGNYGYTF. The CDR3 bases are TGTGCCAGTTCGAAGGGAAACTATGGCTACACCTTC.

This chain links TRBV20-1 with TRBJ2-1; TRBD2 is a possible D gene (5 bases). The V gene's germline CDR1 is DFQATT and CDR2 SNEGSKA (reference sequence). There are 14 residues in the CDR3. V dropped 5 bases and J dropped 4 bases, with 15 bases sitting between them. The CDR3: CSAGVTSGYNEQFF. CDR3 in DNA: TGCAGTGCTGGGGTGACTTCGGGATACAATGAGCAGTTCTTC.

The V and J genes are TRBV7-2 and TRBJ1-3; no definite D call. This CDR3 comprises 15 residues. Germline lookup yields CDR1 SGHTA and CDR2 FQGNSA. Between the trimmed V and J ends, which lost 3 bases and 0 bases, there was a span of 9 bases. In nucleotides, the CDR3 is TGTGCCAGCAGCTTCGGACGGACCTCTGGAAACACCATATATTTT. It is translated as CASSFGRTSGNTIYF. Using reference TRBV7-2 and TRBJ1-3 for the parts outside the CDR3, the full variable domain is GAGVSQSPSNKVTEKGKDVELRCDPISGHTALYWYRQSLGQGLEFLIYFQGNSAPDKSGLPSDRFSAERTGGSVSTLTIQRTQQEDSAVYLCASSFGRTSGNTIYFGEGSWLTVV.

The CDR3 loop is CAGRVQGPLNEQFF. The DNA of the CDR3 is TGTGCCGGGCGGGTCCAGGGTCCCCTCAATGAGCAGTTCTTC. V and J are TRBV30 and TRBJ2-1, with D perhaps matching TRBD1 or TRBD2 (5 bases each). Germline V gene lookup returns CDR1 GTSNPN and CDR2 SVGIG (reference sequence). The CDR3 is 14 residues long. Trimming took 8 bases from V and 6 from J, leaving 20 bases between them.

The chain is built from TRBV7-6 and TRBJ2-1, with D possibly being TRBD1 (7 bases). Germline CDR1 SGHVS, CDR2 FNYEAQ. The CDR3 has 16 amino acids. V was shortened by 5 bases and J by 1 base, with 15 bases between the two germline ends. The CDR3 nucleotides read TGTGCCAGCAGCGCAAGACAGGGAGGATCCTACAATGAGCAGTTCTTC. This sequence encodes CASSARQGGSYNEQFF.

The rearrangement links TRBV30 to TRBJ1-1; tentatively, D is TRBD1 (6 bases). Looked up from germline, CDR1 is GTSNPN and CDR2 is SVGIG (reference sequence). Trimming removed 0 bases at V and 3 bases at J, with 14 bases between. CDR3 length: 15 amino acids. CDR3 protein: CAWSVPRTGYTEAFF. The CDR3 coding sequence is TGTGCCTGGAGTGTGCCTAGAACAGGGTACACTGAAGCTTTCTTT.

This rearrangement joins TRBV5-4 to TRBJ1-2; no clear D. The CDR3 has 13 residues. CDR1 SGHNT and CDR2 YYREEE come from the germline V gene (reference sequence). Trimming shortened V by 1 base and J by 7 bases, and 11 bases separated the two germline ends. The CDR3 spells CASSLRGFGGYTF. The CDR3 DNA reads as TGTGCCAGCAGCTTGCGAGGGTTCGGTGGCTACACCTTC. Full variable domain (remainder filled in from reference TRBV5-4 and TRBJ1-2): ETGVTQSPTHLIKTRGQQVTLRCSSQSGHNTVSWYQQALGQGPQFIFQYYREEENGRGNFPPRFSGLQFPNYSSELNVNALELDDSALYLCASSLRGFGGYTFGSGTRLTVV.

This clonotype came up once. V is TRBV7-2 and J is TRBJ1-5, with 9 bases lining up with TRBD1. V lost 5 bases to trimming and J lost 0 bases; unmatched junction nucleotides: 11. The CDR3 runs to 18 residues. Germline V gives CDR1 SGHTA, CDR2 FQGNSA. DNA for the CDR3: TGTGCCAGCAGCGAAGCCGGGACAGGGACTTATAGCAATCAGCCCCAGCATTTT. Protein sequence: CASSEAGTGTYSNQPQHF.

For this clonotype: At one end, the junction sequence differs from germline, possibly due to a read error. The CDR3 region is CASSQVRGRGNAYRYTF. DNA of the CDR3: TGCGCCAGCAGCCAAGTTCGCGGCAGGGGGAACGCCTATCGCTACACCTTC. The chain employs TRBV4-1 and TRBJ1-2; the match to TRBD1 covers 7 bases. Germline CDR1 reads MGHRA; CDR2 reads YSYEKL. This CDR3 is built from 17 residues.

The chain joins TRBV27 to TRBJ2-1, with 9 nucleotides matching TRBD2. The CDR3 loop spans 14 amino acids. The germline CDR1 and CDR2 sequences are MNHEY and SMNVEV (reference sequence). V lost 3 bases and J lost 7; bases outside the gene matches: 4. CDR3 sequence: CASSLMRGGNEQFF. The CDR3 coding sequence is TGTGCCAGCAGTTTGATGCGGGGGGGGAATGAGCAGTTCTTC.

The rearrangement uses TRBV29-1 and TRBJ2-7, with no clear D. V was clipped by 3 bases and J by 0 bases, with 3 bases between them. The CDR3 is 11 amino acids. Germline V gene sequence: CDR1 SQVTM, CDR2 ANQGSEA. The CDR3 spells CSVDNSYEQYF. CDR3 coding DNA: TGCAGCGTTGACAACTCCTACGAGCAGTACTTC.

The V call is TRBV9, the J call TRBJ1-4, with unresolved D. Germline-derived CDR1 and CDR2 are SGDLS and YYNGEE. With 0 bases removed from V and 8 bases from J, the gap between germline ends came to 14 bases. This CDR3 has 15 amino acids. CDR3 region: CASSVGNGEEEKLFF. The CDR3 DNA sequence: TGTGCCAGCAGCGTAGGGAACGGAGAAGAGGAAAAACTGTTTTTT.

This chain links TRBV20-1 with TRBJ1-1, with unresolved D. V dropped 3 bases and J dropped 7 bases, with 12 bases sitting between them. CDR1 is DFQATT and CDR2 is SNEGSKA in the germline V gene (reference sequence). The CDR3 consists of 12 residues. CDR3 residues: CSASRRSREAFF. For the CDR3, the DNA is TGCAGTGCTAGTCGGAGGTCCCGTGAAGCTTTCTTT.

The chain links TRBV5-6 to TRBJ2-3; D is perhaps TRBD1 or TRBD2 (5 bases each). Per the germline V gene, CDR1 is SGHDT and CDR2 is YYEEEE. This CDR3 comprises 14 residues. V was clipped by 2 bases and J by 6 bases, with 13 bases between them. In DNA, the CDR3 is TGTGCCAGCAGCTTTGGGACCAGTCGGGATACGCAGTATTTT. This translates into CASSFGTSRDTQYF.

CDR3 region: CSATAGGQDTQYF. As DNA, the CDR3 is TGCAGTGCTACCGCGGGGGGGCAAGATACGCAGTATTTT. J is TRBJ2-3 and V is TRBV20-1; 9 nucleotides line up with TRBD2. CDR3 size: 13 residues. Looked up from germline, CDR1 is DFQATT and CDR2 is SNEGSKA (reference sequence). J was trimmed by 5 bases and V by 4 bases; bases with no gene match: 4.

Here the CDR3 reads CSPSRGVEYGYTF. CDR3 nucleotides: TGCAGTCCATCACGGGGCGTCGAATATGGCTACACCTTC. This chain joins TRBV20-1 and TRBJ1-2, with D perhaps TRBD1 (5 bases). The germline V gene encodes CDR1 DFQATT and CDR2 SNEGSKA (reference sequence). The CDR3 spans 13 residues. With 8 bases removed from V and 5 bases from J, the gap between germline ends came to 18 bases.